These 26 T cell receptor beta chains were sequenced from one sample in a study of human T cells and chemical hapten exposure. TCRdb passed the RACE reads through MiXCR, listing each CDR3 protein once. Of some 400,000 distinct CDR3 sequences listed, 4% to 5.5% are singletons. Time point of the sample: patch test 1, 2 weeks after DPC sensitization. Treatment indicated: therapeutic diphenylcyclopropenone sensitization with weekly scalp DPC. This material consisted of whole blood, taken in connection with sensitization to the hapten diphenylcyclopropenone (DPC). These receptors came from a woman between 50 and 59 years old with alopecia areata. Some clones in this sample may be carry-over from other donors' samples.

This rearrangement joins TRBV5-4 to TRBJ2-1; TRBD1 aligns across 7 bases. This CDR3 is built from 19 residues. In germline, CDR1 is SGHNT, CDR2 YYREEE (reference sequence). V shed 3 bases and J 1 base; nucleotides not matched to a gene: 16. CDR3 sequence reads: CASSSDPGAGGLSYNEQFF. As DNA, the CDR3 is TGTGCCAGCAGCTCGGACCCAGGGGCAGGGGGTTTGTCCTACAATGAGCAGTTCTTC.

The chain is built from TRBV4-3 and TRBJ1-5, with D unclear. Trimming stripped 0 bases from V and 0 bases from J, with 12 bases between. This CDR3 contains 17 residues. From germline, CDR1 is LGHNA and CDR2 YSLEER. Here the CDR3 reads CASSQDLGSYSNQPQHF. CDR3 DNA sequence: TGCGCCAGCAGCCAAGATCTGGGGTCCTATAGCAATCAGCCCCAGCATTTT.

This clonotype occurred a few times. This CDR3 reads CASSPSSSGGHEQFF. For the CDR3, the DNA is TGTGCCAGCAGCCCCAGTAGTAGCGGGGGGCATGAGCAGTTCTTC. The rearrangement uses TRBV3-1 and TRBJ2-1; TRBD2 agrees at 10 bases. Looked up from germline, CDR1 is LGHDT and CDR2 is YNNKEL (reference sequence). This CDR3 region has 15 residues. V shed 4 bases and J 8 bases; nucleotides not matched to a gene: 8.

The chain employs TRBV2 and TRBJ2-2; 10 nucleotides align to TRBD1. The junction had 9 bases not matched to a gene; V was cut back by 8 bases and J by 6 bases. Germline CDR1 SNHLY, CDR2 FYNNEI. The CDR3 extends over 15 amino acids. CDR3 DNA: TGTGCCAGCTCCCGGGACAGGGGTGGACCCGGGGAGCTGTTTTTT. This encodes CASSRDRGGPGELFF.

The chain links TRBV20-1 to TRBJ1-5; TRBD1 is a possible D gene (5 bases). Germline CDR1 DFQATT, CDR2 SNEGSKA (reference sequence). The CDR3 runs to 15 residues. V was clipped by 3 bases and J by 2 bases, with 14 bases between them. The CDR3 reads CSASTALGGNQPQHF. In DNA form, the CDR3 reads TGCAGTGCTAGTACAGCCTTAGGGGGCAATCAGCCCCAGCATTTT.

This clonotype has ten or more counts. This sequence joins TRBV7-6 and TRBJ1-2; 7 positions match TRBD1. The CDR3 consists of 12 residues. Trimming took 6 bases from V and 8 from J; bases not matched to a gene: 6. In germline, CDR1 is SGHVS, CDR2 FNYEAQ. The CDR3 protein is CASRPSTGGYTF. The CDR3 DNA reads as TGTGCCAGCAGGCCATCGACAGGGGGCTACACCTTC.

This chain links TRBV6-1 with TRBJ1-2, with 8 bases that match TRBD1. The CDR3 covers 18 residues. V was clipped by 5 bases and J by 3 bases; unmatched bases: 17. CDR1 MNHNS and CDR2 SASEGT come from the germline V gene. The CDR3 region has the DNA TGTGCCAGCAGTCTTTCCCCCAGGGGGCGGAATTCTGACTATGGCTACACCTTC. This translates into CASSLSPRGRNSDYGYTF.

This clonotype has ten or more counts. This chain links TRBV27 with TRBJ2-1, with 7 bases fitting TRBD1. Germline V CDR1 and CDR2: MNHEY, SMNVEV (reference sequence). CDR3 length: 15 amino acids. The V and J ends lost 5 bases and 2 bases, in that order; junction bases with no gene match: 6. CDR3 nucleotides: TGTGCCAGCAGTAAAAGACAGGGCCCCTACAATGAGCAGTTCTTC. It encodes CASSKRQGPYNEQFF.

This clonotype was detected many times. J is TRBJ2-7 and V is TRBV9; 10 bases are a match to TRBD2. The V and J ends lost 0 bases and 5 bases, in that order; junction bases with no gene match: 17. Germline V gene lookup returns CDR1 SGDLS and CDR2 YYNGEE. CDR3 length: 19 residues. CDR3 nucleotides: TGTGCCAGCAGCGTAGACGTAAGCGGGGGGGCCTCTAGGCCCAACGAGCAGTACTTC. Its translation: CASSVDVSGGASRPNEQYF.

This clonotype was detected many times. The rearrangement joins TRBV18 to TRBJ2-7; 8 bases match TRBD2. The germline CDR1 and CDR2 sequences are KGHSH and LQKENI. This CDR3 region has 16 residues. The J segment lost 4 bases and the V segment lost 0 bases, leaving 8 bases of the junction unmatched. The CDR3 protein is CASSPPNKRETYEQYF. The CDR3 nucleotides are TGTGCCAGCTCACCACCGAATAAGCGGGAGACGTACGAGCAGTACTTC.

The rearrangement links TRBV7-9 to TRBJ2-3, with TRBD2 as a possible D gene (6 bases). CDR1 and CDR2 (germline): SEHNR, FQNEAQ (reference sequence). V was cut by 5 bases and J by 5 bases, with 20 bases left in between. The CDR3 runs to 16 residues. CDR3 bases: TGTGCCAGCAGCCCTCCGCGGGGCTGGGCTGGAGATACGCAGTATTTT. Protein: CASSPPRGWAGDTQYF.

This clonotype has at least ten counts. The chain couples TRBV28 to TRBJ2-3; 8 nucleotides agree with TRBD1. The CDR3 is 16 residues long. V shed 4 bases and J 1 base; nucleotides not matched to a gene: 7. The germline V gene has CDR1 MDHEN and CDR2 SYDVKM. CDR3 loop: CASSSPPRGRTDTQYF. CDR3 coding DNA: TGTGCCAGCAGTTCCCCCCCCAGGGGGCGCACAGATACGCAGTATTTT.

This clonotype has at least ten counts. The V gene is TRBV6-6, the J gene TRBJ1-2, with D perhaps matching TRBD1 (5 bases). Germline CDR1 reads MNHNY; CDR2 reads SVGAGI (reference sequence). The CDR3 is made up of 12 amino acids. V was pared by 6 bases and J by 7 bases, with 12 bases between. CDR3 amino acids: CASRRDGLGYTF. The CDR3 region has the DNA TGTGCCAGCAGGCGGGACGGTCTTGGCTACACCTTC.

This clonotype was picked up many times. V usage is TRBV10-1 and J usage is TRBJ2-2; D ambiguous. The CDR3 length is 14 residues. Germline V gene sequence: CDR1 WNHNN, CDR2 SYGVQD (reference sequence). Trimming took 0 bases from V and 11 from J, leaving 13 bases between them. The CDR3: CASSESGWSPELFF. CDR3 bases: TGCGCCAGCAGTGAGTCGGGGTGGTCCCCTGAGCTGTTTTTT.

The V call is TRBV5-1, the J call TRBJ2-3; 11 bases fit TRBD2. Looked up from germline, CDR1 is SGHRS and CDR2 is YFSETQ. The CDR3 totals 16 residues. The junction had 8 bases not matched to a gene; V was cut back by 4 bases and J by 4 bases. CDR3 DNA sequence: TGCGCCAGCAGCACATGGACTAGCGGGTTAGCAGATACGCAGTATTTT. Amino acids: CASSTWTSGLADTQYF.

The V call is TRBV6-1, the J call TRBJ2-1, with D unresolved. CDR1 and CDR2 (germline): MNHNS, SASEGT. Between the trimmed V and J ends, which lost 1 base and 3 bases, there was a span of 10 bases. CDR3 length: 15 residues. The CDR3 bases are TGTGCCAGCAGTGAAGGGCCCTTGTTCTACAATGAGCAGTTCTTC. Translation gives CASSEGPLFYNEQFF.

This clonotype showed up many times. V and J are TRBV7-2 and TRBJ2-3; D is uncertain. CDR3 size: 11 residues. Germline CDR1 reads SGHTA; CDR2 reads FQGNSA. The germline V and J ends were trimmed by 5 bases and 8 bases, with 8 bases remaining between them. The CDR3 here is CASSDNTTQYF. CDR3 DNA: TGTGCCAGCAGCGACAATACTACGCAGTATTTT.

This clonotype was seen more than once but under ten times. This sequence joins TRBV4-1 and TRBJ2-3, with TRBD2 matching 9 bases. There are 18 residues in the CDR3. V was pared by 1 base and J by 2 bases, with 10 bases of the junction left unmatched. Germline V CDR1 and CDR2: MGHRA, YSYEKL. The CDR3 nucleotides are TGCGCCAGCAGCCAAGGTGGACGGCTAGCGGGATTCACAGATACGCAGTATTTT. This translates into CASSQGGRLAGFTDTQYF.

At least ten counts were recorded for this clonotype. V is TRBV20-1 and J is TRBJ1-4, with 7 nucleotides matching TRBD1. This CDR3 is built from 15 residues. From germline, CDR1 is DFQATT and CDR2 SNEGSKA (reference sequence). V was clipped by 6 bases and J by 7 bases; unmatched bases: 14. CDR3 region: CSAPPPTGLSEKLFF. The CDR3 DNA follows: TGCAGTGCGCCCCCCCCGACAGGGTTGAGTGAAAAACTGTTTTTT.

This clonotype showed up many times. This chain's CDR3 is CSVMPDGNTEAFF. The CDR3 DNA sequence: TGCAGCGTTATGCCTGACGGGAACACTGAAGCTTTCTTT. This rearrangement joins TRBV29-1 to TRBJ1-1; D remains ambiguous. This CDR3 has 13 amino acids. Trimming removed 5 bases at V and 1 base at J, with 11 bases between. Per the germline V gene, CDR1 is SQVTM and CDR2 is ANQGSEA. Supplemented by reference TRBV29-1 and TRBJ1-1, the full variable domain reads SAVISQKPSRDICQRGTSLTIQCQVDSQVTMMFWYRQQPGQSLTLIATANQGSEATYESGFVIDKFPISRPNLTFSTLTVSNMSPEDSSIYLCSVMPDGNTEAFFGQGTRLTVV.

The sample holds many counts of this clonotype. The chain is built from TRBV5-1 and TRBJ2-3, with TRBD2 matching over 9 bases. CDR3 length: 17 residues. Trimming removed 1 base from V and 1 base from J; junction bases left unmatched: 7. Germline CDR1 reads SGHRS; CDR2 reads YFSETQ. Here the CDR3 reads CASSLKWSGGRTDTQYF. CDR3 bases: TGCGCCAGCAGCTTGAAGTGGAGCGGGGGGCGCACAGATACGCAGTATTTT.

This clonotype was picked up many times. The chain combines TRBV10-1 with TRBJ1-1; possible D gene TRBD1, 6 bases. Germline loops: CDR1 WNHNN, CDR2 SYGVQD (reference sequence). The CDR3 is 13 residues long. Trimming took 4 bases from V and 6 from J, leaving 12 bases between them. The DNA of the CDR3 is TGCGCCAGCAGTGGTCGGGGGGCGTCTGAAGCTTTCTTT. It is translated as CASSGRGASEAFF.

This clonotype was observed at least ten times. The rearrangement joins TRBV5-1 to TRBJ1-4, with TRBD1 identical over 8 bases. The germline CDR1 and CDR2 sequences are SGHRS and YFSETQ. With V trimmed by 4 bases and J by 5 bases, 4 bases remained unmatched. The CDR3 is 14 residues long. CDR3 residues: CASSLRTGNEKLFF. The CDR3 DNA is TGCGCCAGCAGCCTGCGGACAGGGAATGAAAAACTGTTTTTT.

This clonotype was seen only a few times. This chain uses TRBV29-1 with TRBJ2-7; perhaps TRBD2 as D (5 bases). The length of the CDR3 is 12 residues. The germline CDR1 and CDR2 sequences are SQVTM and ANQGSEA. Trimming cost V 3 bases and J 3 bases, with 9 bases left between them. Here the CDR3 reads CSVERDGYEQYF. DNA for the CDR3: TGCAGCGTTGAGAGGGATGGCTACGAGCAGTACTTC.

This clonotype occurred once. DNA of the CDR3: TGTGCCAGCATCGGCGGGACATCCGCAGAGACCCAGTACTTC. It codes for CASIGGTSAETQYF. The gene calls are TRBV2 and TRBJ2-5, with D tentatively TRBD1 or TRBD2 (6 bases each). V lost 7 bases and J lost 4, with 16 bases in between. This CDR3 has 14 amino acids. The V gene's germline CDR1 is SNHLY and CDR2 FYNNEI.

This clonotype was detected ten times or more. CDR3 DNA: TGTGCCAGCAGTTTAGCCCAGGGGGGAAGGCCGAACACTGAAGCTTTCTTT. The encoded protein is CASSLAQGGRPNTEAFF. V and J are TRBV27 and TRBJ1-1; 7 bases align to TRBD1. CDR3 length equals 17 residues. The junction had 10 bases not matched to a gene; V was cut back by 2 bases and J by 1 base. The germline V gene encodes CDR1 MNHEY and CDR2 SMNVEV (reference sequence).